This record looks at one T cell receptor (beta chain) sequence and its context. The CDR3 extends over 16 amino acids. V trimming: 2 bases; J trimming: 5 bases; junction bases outside the gene matches: 8. Germline CDR1 is SEHNR and CDR2 is FQNEAQ (reference sequence). Here immunoSEQ multiplex PCR was the method, and the copy in TCRdb shows in-frame clones only, minus some. The data contain some 81,000 clones, 90% to 95% of them singletons. These data belong to a study of blood T cell repertoires in COVID-19. Study-level information: Samples taken during acute and convalescent COVID-19 were collected in the United States, Italy and Spain.

This TCR was recovered from a human donor with active COVID-19. The donor label of this sample is uncertain. This rearrangement joins TRBV7-9 to TRBJ2-5; the match to TRBD2 covers 10 bases. Specimen: peripheral blood. The CDR3 protein is CASSLTAGGPGETQYF. CDR3 bases: TGTGCCAGCAGCTTAACAGCGGGGGGGCCCGGGGAGACCCAGTACTTC.